What follows are 10 T cell receptor beta chains derived from one specimen sequenced in a study of CD8 T cells in ankylosing spondylitis. Study-level results: The study identified a TCR beta motif of roughly eight highly homologous variants that appeared characteristic of ankylosing spondylitis blood.

Using its own MiXCR run on the 5' RACE reads, TCRdb lists one record per CDR3 protein. The sample consists of 700,000 or so distinct CDR3 sequences, around a fifth of them appearing once. These receptors' antigens are unknown. The sequencing sample was made of blood, either unsorted or a sorted T cell fraction (not recorded which). These receptors were collected from a male donor with ankylosing spondylitis.

This clonotype showed up just a few times. The chain uses TRBV5-1 and TRBJ1-2; D call uncertain. The V gene's germline CDR1 is SGHRS and CDR2 YFSETQ. Trimming took off 3 bases at V and 3 bases at J, with 15 bases between the two ends. The CDR3 loop spans 15 amino acids. In nucleotides, the CDR3 is TGCGCCAGCAGCTCAACCGAGGGAGGGCACTATGGCTACACCTTC. Its translation: CASSSTEGGHYGYTF.

The chain combines TRBV7-9 with TRBJ1-4, with TRBD1 identical over 9 bases. In germline, CDR1 is SEHNR, CDR2 FQNEAQ (reference sequence). The CDR3 runs 16 residues. Trimming took 5 bases from V and 4 from J; bases not matched to a gene: 8. The CDR3 is CASSLGQGDLNEKLFF. The CDR3 DNA reads TGTGCCAGCAGCCTGGGACAGGGCGACCTTAATGAAAAACTGTTTTTT.

This clonotype was counted only a few times. V is TRBV5-1 and J is TRBJ2-5, with a possible D match to TRBD2 (6 bases). The length of the CDR3 is 15 residues. V lost 3 bases and J lost 4, with 16 bases in between. Germline values: CDR1 SGHRS, CDR2 YFSETQ. CDR3 sequence reads: CASSSDYYGGETQYF. In DNA form, the CDR3 reads TGCGCCAGCAGCTCGGACTATTACGGAGGAGAGACCCAGTACTTC.

This clonotype has ten or more counts. The CDR3 is CASSIQTRWQFF. The CDR3 DNA is TGTGCCAGCAGTATCCAGACCAGATGGCAGTTCTTC. The rearrangement uses TRBV12-3 or TRBV12-4 and TRBJ2-1; D is uncertain. The CDR3 spans 12 residues. Trimming shortened V by 5 bases and J by 12 bases, and 14 bases separated the two germline ends.

This clonotype occurred a few times. V and J are TRBV12-3 or TRBV12-4 and TRBJ2-2; a weak D match, TRBD1 (6 bases). V shed 5 bases and J shed 7 bases, with 11 bases lying between them. The CDR3 length is 13 residues. The CDR3 DNA follows: TGTGCCAGCAGTCCCCTAGGGGGCGGGGAGCTGTTTTTT. Its translation is CASSPLGGGELFF.

The sample holds many counts of this clonotype. V gene TRBV4-3 combines with J gene TRBJ1-5; D perhaps matches TRBD1 (5 bases). This CDR3 comprises 16 residues. Germline CDR1 LGHNA, CDR2 YSLEER. The V end lost 1 base, the J end lost 1 base, and 11 bases lay between the germline ends. This CDR3 is CASSQVWDDSNQPQHF. The CDR3 DNA is TGCGCCAGCAGCCAAGTTTGGGACGACAGCAATCAGCCCCAGCATTTT.

This clonotype came up many times. The chain links TRBV29-1 to TRBJ1-5; 9 nucleotides align to TRBD1. V was pared by 6 bases and J by 5 bases, with 11 bases of the junction left unmatched. CDR3 size: 15 residues. Germline-derived CDR1 and CDR2 are SQVTM and ANQGSEA. The CDR3 sequence: CSVGTGTGSDQPQHF. The CDR3, as DNA: TGCAGCGTCGGCACCGGGACAGGGTCTGATCAGCCCCAGCATTTT.

This clonotype has just a few counts. The chain carries TRBV12-3 or TRBV12-4 and TRBJ1-2; D call uncertain. V was trimmed by 8 bases and J by 5 bases, leaving 9 bases between them. The CDR3 covers 11 residues. Written as DNA, the CDR3 is TGTGCCAGCGGTTCCTCATATGGCTACACCTTC. This sequence encodes CASGSSYGYTF.

This clonotype occurred many times. The chain couples TRBV10-3 to TRBJ2-7; D call uncertain. With 4 bases removed from V and 0 bases from J, the gap between germline ends came to 13 bases. The CDR3 length is 15 residues. Germline lookup yields CDR1 ENHRY and CDR2 SYGVKD. As DNA, the CDR3 is TGTGCCATCAGTGGAGGCAGTGAAAGCTCCTACGAGCAGTACTTC. Protein product: CAISGGSESSYEQYF.

This clonotype was counted between two and nine times. The chain carries TRBV19 and TRBJ1-5; no definite D call. The length of the CDR3 is 15 residues. Germline lookup yields CDR1 LNHDA and CDR2 SQIVND (reference sequence). The V and J ends lost 3 bases and 5 bases respectively, with 14 bases between them. CDR3: CASSIVALPDQPQHF. For the CDR3, the DNA is TGTGCCAGTAGTATTGTGGCCTTACCTGATCAGCCCCAGCATTTT.